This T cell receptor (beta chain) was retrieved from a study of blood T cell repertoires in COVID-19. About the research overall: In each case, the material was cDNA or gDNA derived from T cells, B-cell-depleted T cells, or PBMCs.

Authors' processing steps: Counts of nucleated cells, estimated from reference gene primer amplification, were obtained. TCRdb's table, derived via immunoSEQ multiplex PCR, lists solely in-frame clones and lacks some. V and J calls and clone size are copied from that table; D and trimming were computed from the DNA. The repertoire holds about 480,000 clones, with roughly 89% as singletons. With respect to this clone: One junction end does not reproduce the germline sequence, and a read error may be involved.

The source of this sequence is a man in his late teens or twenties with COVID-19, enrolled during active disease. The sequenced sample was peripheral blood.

The chain's CDR3 is CASSLPSGQRFSHEQYF. The CDR3 DNA is TGTGCCAGCAGTTTGCCTTCGGGACAGCGCTTCTCCCACGAGCAGTACTTC. The rearrangement uses TRBV28 and TRBJ2-7; TRBD1 aligns across 7 bases. The length of the CDR3 is 17 residues. The V gene's germline CDR1 is MDHEN and CDR2 SYDVKM.